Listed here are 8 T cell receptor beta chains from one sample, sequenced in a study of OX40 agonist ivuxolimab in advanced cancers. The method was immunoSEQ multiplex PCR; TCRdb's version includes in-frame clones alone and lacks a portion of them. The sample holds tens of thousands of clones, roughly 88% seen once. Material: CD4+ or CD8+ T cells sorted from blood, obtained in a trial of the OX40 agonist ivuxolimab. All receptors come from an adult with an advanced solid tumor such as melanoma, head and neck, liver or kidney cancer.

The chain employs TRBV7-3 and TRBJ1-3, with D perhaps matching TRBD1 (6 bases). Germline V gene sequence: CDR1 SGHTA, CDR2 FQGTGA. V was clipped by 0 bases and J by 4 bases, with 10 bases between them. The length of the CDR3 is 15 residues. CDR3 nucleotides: TGTGCCAGCAGCTTAACAGGGGGGACAGGAAACACCATATATTTT. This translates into CASSLTGGTGNTIYF.

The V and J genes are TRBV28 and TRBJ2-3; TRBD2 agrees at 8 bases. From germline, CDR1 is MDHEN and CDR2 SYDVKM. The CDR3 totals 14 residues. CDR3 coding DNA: TGTGCACTCGGTCTAGCGGGTACAACAGATACGCAGTATTTT. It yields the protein CALGLAGTTDTQYF.

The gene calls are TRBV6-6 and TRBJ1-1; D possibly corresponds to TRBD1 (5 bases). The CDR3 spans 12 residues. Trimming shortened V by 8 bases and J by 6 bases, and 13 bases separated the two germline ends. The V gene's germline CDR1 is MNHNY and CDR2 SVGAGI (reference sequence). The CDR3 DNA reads TGTGCCAGCGGGGACGGAGTTTCTGAAGCTTTCTTT. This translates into CASGDGVSEAFF.

CDR3 residues: CASSPGFGEKLFF. Written as DNA, the CDR3 is TGTGCCAGCTCACCAGGGTTTGGCGAAAAACTGTTTTTT. The genes are TRBV18 and TRBJ1-4; the D is unclear. This CDR3 has 13 residues. CDR1 is KGHSH and CDR2 is LQKENI in the germline V gene. V lost 2 bases, J lost 8 bases, and 9 bases lay in between.

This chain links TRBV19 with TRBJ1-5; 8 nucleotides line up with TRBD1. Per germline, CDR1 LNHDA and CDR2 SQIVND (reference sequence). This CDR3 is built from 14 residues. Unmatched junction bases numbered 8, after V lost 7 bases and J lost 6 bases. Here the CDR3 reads CASKLGTGFQPQHF. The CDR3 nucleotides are TGTGCCAGTAAATTGGGGACAGGTTTTCAGCCCCAGCATTTT.

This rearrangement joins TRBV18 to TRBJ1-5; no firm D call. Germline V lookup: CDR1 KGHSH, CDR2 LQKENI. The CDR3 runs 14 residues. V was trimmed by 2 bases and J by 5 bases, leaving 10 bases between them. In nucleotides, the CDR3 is TGTGCCAGCTCACCAGAGGGTTCGTATCAGCCCCAGCATTTT. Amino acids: CASSPEGSYQPQHF.

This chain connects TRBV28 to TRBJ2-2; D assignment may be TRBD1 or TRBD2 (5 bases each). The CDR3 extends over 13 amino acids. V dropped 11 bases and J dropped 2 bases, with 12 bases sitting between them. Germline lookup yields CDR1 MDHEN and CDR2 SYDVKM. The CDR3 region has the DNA TGTGCCTTCCGGGACGTCAACACCGGGGAGCTGTTTTTT. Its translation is CAFRDVNTGELFF.

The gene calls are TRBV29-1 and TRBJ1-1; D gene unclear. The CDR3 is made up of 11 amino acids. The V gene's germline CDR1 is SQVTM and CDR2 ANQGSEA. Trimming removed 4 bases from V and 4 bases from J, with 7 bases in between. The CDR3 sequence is CSVGSPTEAFF. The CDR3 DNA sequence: TGCAGCGTTGGCAGTCCCACTGAAGCTTTCTTT.